This T cell receptor beta chain was recorded in a study of T-cell memory formation after mild COVID-19. Points from the study as a whole: Mainly CM and EM harbored the contracting CD4+ clones; mainly EMRA harbored the CD8+ ones. A second wave expanding day 15 to 37 was CD4+-biased; contracting clones were balanced. Researchers found some responding clones in pre-infection memory, a sign that cross-reactive memory joined.

Germline CDR1 is SGHRS and CDR2 is YFSETQ. The CDR3 spans 15 residues. The junction had 10 bases not matched to a gene; V was cut back by 4 bases and J by 4 bases. The 5'RACE method, run with constant-segment primers, produced TCR alpha and TCR beta cDNA libraries (carrying sample barcodes and UMIs). TCRdb redid the calling of the 5' RACE reads with MiXCR, one entry per CDR3 protein. The sample shows 190,000 or so distinct CDR3 sequences, around 30% of them seen only once. With respect to this clonotype: What it binds is not known.

The sequencing sample was made of PBMCs or a T cell subset sorted from them (not recorded which). This clonotype was sampled from an adult woman who had mild COVID-19 (a few samples of this study predate the infection). Cell type and time point are not known. The J gene is TRBJ1-2, the V gene TRBV5-1; TRBD1 agrees at 7 bases. The CDR3 nucleotides are TGCGCCAGCAGCGCCGGCTCGGGACAGACCTATGGCTACACCTTC. Its protein is CASSAGSGQTYGYTF.